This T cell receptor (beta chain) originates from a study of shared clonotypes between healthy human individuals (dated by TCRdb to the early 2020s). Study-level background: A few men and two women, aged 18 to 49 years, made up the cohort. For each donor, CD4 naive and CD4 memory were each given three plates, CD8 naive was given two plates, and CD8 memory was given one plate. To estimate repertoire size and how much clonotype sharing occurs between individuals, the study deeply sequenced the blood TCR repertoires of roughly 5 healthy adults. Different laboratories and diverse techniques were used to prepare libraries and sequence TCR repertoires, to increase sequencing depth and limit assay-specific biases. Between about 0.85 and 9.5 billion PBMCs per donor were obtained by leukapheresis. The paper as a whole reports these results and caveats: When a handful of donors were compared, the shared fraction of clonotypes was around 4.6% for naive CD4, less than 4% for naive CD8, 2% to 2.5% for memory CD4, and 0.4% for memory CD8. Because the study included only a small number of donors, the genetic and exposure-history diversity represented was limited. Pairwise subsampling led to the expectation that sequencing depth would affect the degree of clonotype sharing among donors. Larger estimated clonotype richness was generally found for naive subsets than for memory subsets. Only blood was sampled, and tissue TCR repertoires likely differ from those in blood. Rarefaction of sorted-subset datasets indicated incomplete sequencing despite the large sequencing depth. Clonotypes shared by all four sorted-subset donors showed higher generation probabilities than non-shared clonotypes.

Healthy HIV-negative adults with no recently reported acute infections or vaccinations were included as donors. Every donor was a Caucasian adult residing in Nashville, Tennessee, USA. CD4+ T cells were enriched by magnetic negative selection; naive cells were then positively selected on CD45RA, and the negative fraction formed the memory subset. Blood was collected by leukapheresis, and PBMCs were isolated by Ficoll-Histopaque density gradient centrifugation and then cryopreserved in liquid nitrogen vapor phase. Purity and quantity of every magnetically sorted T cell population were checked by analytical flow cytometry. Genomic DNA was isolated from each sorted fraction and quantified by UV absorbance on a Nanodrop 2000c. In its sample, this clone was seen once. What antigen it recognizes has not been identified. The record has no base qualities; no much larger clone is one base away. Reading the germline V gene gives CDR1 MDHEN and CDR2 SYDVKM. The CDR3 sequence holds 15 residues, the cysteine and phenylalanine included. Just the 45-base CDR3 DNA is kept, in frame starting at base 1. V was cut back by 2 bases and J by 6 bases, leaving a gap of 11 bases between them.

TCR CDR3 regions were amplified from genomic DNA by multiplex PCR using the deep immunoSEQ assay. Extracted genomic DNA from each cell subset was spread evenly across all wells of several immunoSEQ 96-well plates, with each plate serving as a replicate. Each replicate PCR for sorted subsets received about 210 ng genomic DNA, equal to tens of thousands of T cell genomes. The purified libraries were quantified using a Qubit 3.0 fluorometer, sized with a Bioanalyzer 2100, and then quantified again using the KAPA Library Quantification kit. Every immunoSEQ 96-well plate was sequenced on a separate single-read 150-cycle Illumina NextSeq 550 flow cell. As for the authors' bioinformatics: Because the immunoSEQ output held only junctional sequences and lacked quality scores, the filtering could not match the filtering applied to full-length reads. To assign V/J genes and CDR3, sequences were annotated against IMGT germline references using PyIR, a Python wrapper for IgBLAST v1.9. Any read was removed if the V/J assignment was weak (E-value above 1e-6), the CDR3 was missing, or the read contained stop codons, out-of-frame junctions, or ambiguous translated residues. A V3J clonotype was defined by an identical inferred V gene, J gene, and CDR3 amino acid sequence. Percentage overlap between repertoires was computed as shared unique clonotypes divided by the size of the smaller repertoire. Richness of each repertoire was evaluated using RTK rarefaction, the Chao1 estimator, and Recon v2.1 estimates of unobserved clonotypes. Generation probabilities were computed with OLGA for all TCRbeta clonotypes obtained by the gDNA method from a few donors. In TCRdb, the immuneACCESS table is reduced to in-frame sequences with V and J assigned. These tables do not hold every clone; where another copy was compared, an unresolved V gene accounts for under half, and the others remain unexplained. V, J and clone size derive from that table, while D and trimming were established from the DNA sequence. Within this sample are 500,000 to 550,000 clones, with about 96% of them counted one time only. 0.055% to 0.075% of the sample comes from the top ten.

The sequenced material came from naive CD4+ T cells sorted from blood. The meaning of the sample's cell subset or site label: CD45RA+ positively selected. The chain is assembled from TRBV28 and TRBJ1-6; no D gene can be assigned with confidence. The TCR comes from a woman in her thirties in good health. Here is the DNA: TGTGCCAGCAGTTTAATAGGGAAGGGTAATTCACCCCTCCACTTT. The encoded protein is CASSLIGKGNSPLHF.